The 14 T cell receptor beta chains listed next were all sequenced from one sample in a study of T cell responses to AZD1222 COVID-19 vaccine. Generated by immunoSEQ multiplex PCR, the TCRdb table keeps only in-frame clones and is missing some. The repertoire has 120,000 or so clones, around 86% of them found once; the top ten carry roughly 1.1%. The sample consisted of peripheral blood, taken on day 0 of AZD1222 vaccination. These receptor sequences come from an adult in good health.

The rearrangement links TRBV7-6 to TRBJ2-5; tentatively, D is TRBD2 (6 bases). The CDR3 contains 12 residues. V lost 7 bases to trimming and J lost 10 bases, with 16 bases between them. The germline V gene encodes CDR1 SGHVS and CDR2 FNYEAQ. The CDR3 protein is CASIASGFDQYF. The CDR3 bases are TGTGCCAGCATCGCCAGCGGGTTCGACCAGTACTTC. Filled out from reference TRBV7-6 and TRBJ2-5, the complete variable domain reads GAGVSQSPRYKVTKRGQDVALRCDPISGHVSLYWYRQALGQGPEFLTYFNYEAQQDKSGLPNDRFSAERPEGSISTLTIQRTEQRDSAMYRCASIASGFDQYFGPGTRLLVL.

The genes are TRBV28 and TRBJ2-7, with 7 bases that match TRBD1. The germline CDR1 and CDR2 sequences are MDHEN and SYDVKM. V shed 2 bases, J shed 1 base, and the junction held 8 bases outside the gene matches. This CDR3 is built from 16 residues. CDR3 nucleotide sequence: TGTGCCAGCAGTTTACACTTGGGACAGCTTTCCTACGAGCAGTACTTC. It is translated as CASSLHLGQLSYEQYF.

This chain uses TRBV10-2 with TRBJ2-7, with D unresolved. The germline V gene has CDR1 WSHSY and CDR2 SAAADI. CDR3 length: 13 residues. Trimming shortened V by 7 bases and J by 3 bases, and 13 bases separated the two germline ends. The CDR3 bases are TGCGCCAGCACAGAGGAGCCAGGCTACGAGCAGTACTTC. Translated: CASTEEPGYEQYF.

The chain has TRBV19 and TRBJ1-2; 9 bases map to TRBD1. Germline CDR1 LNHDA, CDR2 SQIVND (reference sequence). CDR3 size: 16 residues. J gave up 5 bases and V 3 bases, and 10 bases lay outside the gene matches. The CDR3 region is CASSMVPGTGSYGYTF. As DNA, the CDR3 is TGTGCCAGTAGTATGGTTCCGGGGACAGGGTCTTATGGCTACACCTTC.

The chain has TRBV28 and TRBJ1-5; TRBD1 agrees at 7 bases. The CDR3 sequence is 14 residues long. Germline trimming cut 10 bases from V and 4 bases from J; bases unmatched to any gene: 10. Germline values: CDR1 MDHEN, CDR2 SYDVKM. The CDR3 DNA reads TGTGCCATTACGGGGACAGCTTATAATCAGCCCCAGCATTTT. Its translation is CAITGTAYNQPQHF.

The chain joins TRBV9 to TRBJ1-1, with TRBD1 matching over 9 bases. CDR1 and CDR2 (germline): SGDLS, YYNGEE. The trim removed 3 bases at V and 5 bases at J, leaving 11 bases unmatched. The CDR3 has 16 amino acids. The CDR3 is CASSGGQGRGVTEAFF. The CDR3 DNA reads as TGTGCCAGCAGCGGGGGACAGGGACGGGGAGTAACTGAAGCTTTCTTT.

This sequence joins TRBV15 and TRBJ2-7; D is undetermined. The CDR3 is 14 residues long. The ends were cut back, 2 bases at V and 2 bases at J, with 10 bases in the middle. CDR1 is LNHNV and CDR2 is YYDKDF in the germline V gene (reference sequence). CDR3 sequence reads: CATSRSGVAYEQYF. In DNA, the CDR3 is TGTGCCACCAGCAGATCTGGGGTTGCCTACGAGCAGTACTTC. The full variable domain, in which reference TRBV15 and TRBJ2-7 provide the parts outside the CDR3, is DAMVIQNPRYQVTQFGKPVTLSCSQTLNHNVMYWYQQKSSQAPKLLFHYYDKDFNNEADTPDNFQSRRPNTSFCFLDIRSPGLGDTAMYLCATSRSGVAYEQYFGPGTRLTVT.

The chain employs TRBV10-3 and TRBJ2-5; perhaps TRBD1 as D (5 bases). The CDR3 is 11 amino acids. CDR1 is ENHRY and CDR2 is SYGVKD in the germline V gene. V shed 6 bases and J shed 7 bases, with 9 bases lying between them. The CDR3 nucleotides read TGTGCCATCAGACAAAGGGGGACCCAGTACTTC. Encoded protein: CAIRQRGTQYF.

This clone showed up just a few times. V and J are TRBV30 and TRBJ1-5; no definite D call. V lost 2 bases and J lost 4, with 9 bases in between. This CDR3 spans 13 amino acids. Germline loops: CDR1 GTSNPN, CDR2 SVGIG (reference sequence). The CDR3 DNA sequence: TGTGCCTGGAGTCTTTCGCGGAATCAGCCCCAGCATTTT. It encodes CAWSLSRNQPQHF.

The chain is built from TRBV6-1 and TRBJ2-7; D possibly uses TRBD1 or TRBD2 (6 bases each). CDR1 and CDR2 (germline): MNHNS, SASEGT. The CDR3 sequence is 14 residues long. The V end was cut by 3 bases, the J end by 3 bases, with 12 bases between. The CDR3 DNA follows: TGTGCCAGCAGTGAGGTCAGGGGAGGCTACGAGCAGTACTTC. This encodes CASSEVRGGYEQYF.

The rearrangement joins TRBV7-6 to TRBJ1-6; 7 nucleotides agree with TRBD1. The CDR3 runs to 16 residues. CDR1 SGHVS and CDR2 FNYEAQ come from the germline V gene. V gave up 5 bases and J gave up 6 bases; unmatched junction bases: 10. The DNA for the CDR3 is TGTGCCAGCAGCAATAGGGGGCGGAACTCTAATTCACCCCTCCACTTT. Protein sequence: CASSNRGRNSNSPLHF.

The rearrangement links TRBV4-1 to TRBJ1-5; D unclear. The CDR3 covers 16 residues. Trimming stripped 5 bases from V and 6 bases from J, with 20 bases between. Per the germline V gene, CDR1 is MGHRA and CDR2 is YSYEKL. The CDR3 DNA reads TGCGCCAGCAGCGCGATTCGAGGTGAGGCTGGTCAGCCCCAGCATTTT. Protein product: CASSAIRGEAGQPQHF.

Written as DNA, the CDR3 is TGTGCCAGCAGCAGGGACAGGGGCTACAATGAGCAGTTCTTC. Translating gives CASSRDRGYNEQFF. J is TRBJ2-1 and V is TRBV13; 10 nucleotides agree with TRBD1. The CDR3 length is 14 residues. V lost 5 bases and J lost 3; bases outside the gene matches: 1. Germline CDR1 reads PRHDT; CDR2 reads FYEKMQ (reference sequence). The whole variable domain, filled in from reference TRBV13 and TRBJ2-1, reads AAGVIQSPRHLIKEKRETATLKCYPIPRHDTVYWYQQGPGQDPQFLISFYEKMQSDKGSIPDRFSAQQFSDYHSELNMSSLELGDSALYFCASSRDRGYNEQFFGPGTRLTVL.

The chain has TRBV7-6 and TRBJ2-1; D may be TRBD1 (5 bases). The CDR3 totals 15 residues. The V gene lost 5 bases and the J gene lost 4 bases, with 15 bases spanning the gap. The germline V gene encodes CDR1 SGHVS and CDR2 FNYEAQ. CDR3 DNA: TGTGCCAGCAGCCCCAGGGAAGATTTTTACAATGAGCAGTTCTTC. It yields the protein CASSPREDFYNEQFF.